The rows below give T cell receptor beta chains drawn from one sample of a study of blood T cell repertoires in COVID-19. The assay was immunoSEQ multiplex PCR, and TCRdb's table has in-frame clones only and misses some. The sample contains approximately 170,000 clones, about 80% of which appear only once. Material: peripheral blood. These receptors were taken from an older man with active or convalescent COVID-19. Each CDR3 is given with its conserved first and last residue. D genes are given only for firm matches. Rows may omit the clone size; those that give it use once, few, many or a size class.

D gene | J gene | clone size | V gene | CDR3 protein | CDR3 DNA
TRBD1 | TRBJ2-1 | . | TRBV10-1 | CASADRGGEQFF | TGCGCCAGCGCCGACAGGGGGGGCGAGCAGTTCTTC
TRBD1 | TRBJ1-1 | . | TRBV18 | CASSATGGNTEAFF | TGTGCCAGCTCAGCGACAGGGGGCAACACTGAAGCTTTCTTT
TRBD1 | TRBJ2-6 | . | TRBV6-2/TRBV6-3 | CASSKGQGIFVGANVLTF | TGTGCCAGCAGTAAGGGACAGGGGATCTTTGTTGGGGCCAACGTCCTGACTTTC
. | TRBJ1-6 | . | TRBV28 | CASRPRGSNSPLHF | TGTGCCAGCCGTCCTAGGGGATCAAATTCACCCCTCCACTTT
. | TRBJ1-5 | few | TRBV12-3/TRBV12-4 | CASSFSDQPQHF | TGTGCCAGCAGTTTCTCCGATCAGCCCCAGCATTTT
TRBD2 | TRBJ2-1 | . | TRBV11-3 | CASSPLPVGRSGRSNEQFF | TGTGCCAGCAGCCCACTCCCGGTGGGGCGCAGCGGGAGGAGCAATGAGCAGTTCTTC
. | TRBJ1-2 | few | TRBV7-9 | CASSLLPVGIRDYGYTF | TGTGCCAGCAGCCTCTTACCGGTGGGGATCAGGGACTATGGCTACACCTTC
TRBD1 | TRBJ2-1 | . | TRBV18 | CASSPRGQGKNNEQFF | TGTGCCAGCTCACCAAGGGGACAGGGGAAGAACAATGAGCAGTTCTTC
. | TRBJ2-3 | . | TRBV5-1 | CASSLVPAGSTDTQYF | TGCGCCAGCAGCTTGGTTCCCGCAGGGAGCACAGATACGCAGTATTTT
. | TRBJ2-5 | once | TRBV18 | CASSPDYGRRETQYF | TGTGCCAGCTCCCCTGACTACGGCCGTCGAGAGACCCAGTACTTC
. | TRBJ2-3 | . | TRBV29-1 | CSVTTGPTDTQYF | TGCAGCGTTACAACAGGGCCCACAGATACGCAGTATTTT
. | TRBJ1-1 | . | TRBV6-5 | CASSSQSYTEAFF | TGTGCCAGCAGTTCACAGAGCTACACTGAAGCTTTCTTT
. | TRBJ2-7 | . | TRBV6-5 | CAISPASGYEQYF | TGTGCCATCTCCCCGGCTTCAGGCTACGAGCAGTACTTC
. | TRBJ1-2 | . | TRBV9 | CASSEDRRYGYTF | TGTGCCAGCAGCGAGGACAGACGCTATGGCTACACCTTC
. | TRBJ1-5 | . | TRBV27 | CASSSTGQGQPQHF | TGTGCCAGCAGTTCAACAGGGCAGGGTCAGCCCCAGCATTTT
TRBD2 | TRBJ2-1 | . | TRBV9 | CASSRGSSGGYLLYNEQFF | TGTGCCAGCTCTCGAGGGAGCAGCGGGGGCTATCTCCTCTACAATGAGCAGTTCTTC
TRBD1 | TRBJ2-7 | . | TRBV13 | CASSWGQSYEQYF | TGTGCCAGCAGCTGGGGACAGTCCTACGAGCAGTACTTC
TRBD1 | TRBJ2-1 | . | TRBV7-9 | CASRIPGQGSEQFF | TGTGCCAGCAGAATACCGGGACAGGGGAGCGAGCAGTTCTTC
TRBD1 | TRBJ1-6 | . | TRBV25-1 | CASSERWTGSYSPLHF | TGTGCCAGCAGTGAACGTTGGACAGGTTCTTATTCACCCCTCCACTTT
. | TRBJ2-1 | . | TRBV4-3 | CASSQVQVPSVIYNEQFF | TGCGCCAGCAGCCAAGTCCAGGTTCCCAGTGTTATCTACAATGAGCAGTTCTTC
TRBD1 | TRBJ2-1 | . | TRBV6-5 | CASSYSRVTGWDEQFF | TGTGCCAGCAGTTACTCGAGGGTGACAGGGTGGGATGAGCAGTTCTTC
. | TRBJ1-1 | . | TRBV5-5 | CASSLWGPANTEAFF | TGTGCCAGCAGCCTCTGGGGCCCCGCGAACACTGAAGCTTTCTTT
TRBD2 | TRBJ2-2 | . | TRBV19 | CATLPRGLANTGELFF | TGTGCCACCCTCCCCCGAGGACTAGCGAACACCGGGGAGCTGTTTTTT
. | TRBJ2-5 | . | TRBV2 | CASSEQAGLAQETQYF | TGTGCCAGCAGTGAACAGGCAGGGCTGGCCCAAGAGACCCAGTACTTC
TRBD2 | TRBJ2-2 | . | TRBV19 | CASGAGTSGRGRTGELFF | TGTGCCAGTGGCGCCGGGACTAGCGGGAGAGGGAGAACCGGGGAGCTGTTTTTT
. | TRBJ1-5 | few | TRBV5-8 | CASSFTQGLHQPQHF | TGTGCCAGCAGCTTCACACAGGGTTTGCATCAGCCCCAGCATTTT
TRBD1 | TRBJ1-5 | . | TRBV19 | CASGTGRFQPQHF | TGTGCCAGTGGGACAGGGAGATTTCAGCCCCAGCATTTT
TRBD2 | TRBJ2-1 | . | TRBV5-8 | CASSPVGRGRADEQFF | TGTGCCAGCAGCCCCGTGGGGCGCGGGAGGGCCGATGAGCAGTTCTTC
TRBD2 | TRBJ2-3 | . | TRBV30 | CAWSSGVKSGTQYF | TGTGCCTGGTCTAGCGGGGTTAAGAGTGGTACGCAGTATTTT
TRBD1 | TRBJ2-1 | many | TRBV30 | CAWSEGQGLGEQFF | TGTGCCTGGAGTGAAGGACAGGGGTTGGGTGAGCAGTTCTTC
. | TRBJ1-5 | . | TRBV18 | CASSPGRETNQPQHF | TGTGCCAGCTCACCGGGACGGGAGACAAATCAGCCCCAGCATTTT